This entry lists 30 T cell receptor beta chains sequenced from one sample in a study of blood T cell repertoires in COVID-19. The table came from immunoSEQ multiplex PCR; TCRdb's copy has only in-frame clones and leaves some out. The table lists under 150,000 clones, 65% to 80% of them singletons, with over 10% in the top ten. The specimen sequenced was peripheral blood. The origin of the receptors is a man older than 75 with acute or convalescent COVID-19.

The rearrangement links TRBV21-1 to TRBJ1-1. TRBV21-1 is deemed a pseudogene. The CDR3 consists of 14 residues. The CDR3 spells CASSKRRTNTEAFF. Here the CDR3 DNA reads TGTGCCAGCTCCAAGCGGCGGACGAACACTGAAGCTTTCTTT.

J is TRBJ1-2 and V is TRBV10-3; D may be TRBD1 (5 bases). CDR1 is ENHRY, CDR2 SYGVKD, per germline. This CDR3 has 12 residues. V was trimmed by 7 bases and J by 4 bases, leaving 10 bases between them. DNA for the CDR3: TGTGCCATCATGGGGGGTTCCTATGGCTACACCTTC. Its translation is CAIMGGSYGYTF.

The rearrangement uses TRBV5-1 and TRBJ1-4, with D maybe TRBD1 (5 bases). The germline V gene has CDR1 SGHRS and CDR2 YFSETQ. This CDR3 has 15 amino acids. Trimming stripped 0 bases from V and 8 bases from J, with 14 bases between. As DNA, the CDR3 is TGCGCCAGCAGCTTGGGGGGCACCGAAAGGGAAAAACTGTTTTTT. Protein product: CASSLGGTEREKLFF.

This clone has a handful of counts. The chain uses TRBV7-9 and TRBJ1-6; D possibly corresponds to TRBD1 (6 bases). This CDR3 is built from 16 residues. Germline loops: CDR1 SEHNR, CDR2 FQNEAQ (reference sequence). V lost 3 bases and J 6 bases, leaving 15 bases between the germline ends. CDR3 residues: CASSFPSGGGNSPLHF. The CDR3, as DNA: TGTGCCAGCAGCTTCCCATCGGGGGGCGGTAATTCACCCCTCCACTTT. Full variable domain (outside the CDR3, taken from reference TRBV7-9 and TRBJ1-6): DTGVSQNPRHKITKRGQNVTFRCDPISEHNRLYWYRQTLGQGPEFLTYFQNEAQLEKSRLLSDRFSAERPKGSFSTLEIQRTEQGDSAMYLCASSFPSGGGNSPLHFGNGTRLTVT.

With regard to this clone: The identical CDR3 is also encoded by other nucleotide sequences in the sample. The chain combines TRBV7-3 with TRBJ1-1, with TRBD1 identical over 7 bases. This CDR3 comprises 15 residues. The germline CDR1 and CDR2 sequences are SGHTA and FQGTGA. Losses at the gene ends were 2 bases for V and 0 bases for J; bases not matched to a gene: 3. The CDR3 DNA follows: TGTGCCAGCAGCTTAGGGACAGCGATGAACACTGAAGCTTTCTTT. This codes for CASSLGTAMNTEAFF.

The CDR3 reads CASSYSTYRPGNTIYF. Here the CDR3 DNA reads TGTGCCAGCAGTTACTCGACGTACAGGCCTGGAAACACCATATATTTT. The rearrangement uses TRBV6-5 and TRBJ1-3, with D maybe TRBD1 (5 bases). The V and J ends lost 0 bases and 2 bases respectively, with 11 bases between them. The germline CDR1 and CDR2 sequences are MNHEY and SVGAGI. The CDR3 loop spans 16 amino acids.

The J gene is TRBJ1-5, the V gene TRBV18; TRBD1 might be the D (5 bases). Germline CDR1 is KGHSH and CDR2 is LQKENI. The length of the CDR3 is 15 residues. V shed 4 bases and J shed 5 bases, with 15 bases lying between them. CDR3 coding DNA: TGTGCCAGCTCACTGGACAATCTTCCGGATCAGCCCCAGCATTTT. Protein product: CASSLDNLPDQPQHF.

This clone was recorded many times. The chain recombines TRBV5-6 with TRBJ2-1; D is unresolved. V was cut by 4 bases and J by 0 bases, with 11 bases left in between. The CDR3 length is 15 residues. Germline assignment: CDR1 SGHDT and CDR2 YYEEEE. Written as DNA, the CDR3 is TGTGCCAGCAGCCGGCGAGGCACCTCCTACAATGAGCAGTTCTTC. It is translated as CASSRRGTSYNEQFF.

This clone appeared a few times. The chain carries TRBV4-2 and TRBJ1-1; 8 nucleotides match TRBD1. V gave up 2 bases and J gave up 8 bases; unmatched junction bases: 10. This CDR3 spans 15 amino acids. The germline V gene has CDR1 LGHNA and CDR2 YNFKEQ. CDR3 in DNA: TGTGCCAGCAGCCAAACCGTTGACAGGGGCCTCGAAGCTTTCTTT. It translates to CASSQTVDRGLEAFF.

J is TRBJ1-2 and V is TRBV7-2; D might be TRBD1 (5 bases). Germline CDR1 reads SGHTA; CDR2 reads FQGNSA. The CDR3 totals 15 residues. The ends were cut back, 3 bases at V and 2 bases at J, with 13 bases in the middle. The CDR3 DNA follows: TGTGCCAGCAGCTTCGGGGGGGGAATCAACTATGGCTACACCTTC. Protein product: CASSFGGGINYGYTF.

This clone was seen a few times. Compared with germline, one end of the junction differs, possibly owing to a read error. J is TRBJ2-4 and V is TRBV11-3; D unclear. CDR3 length: 12 residues. Germline values: CDR1 SGHNT, CDR2 YENEEA. The CDR3 DNA reads as TGTGCCAGCAGCTCTATGACCGAGACTCCGGTCTTC. Protein product: CASSSMTETPVF.

The genes are TRBV5-6 and TRBJ1-2, with TRBD1 as a possible D gene (5 bases). V lost 4 bases to trimming and J lost 11 bases, with 18 bases between them. Germline V gene data show CDR1 as SGHDT and CDR2 as YYEEEE. This CDR3 spans 13 amino acids. CDR3 region: CASSTYRRSGYTF. CDR3 in DNA: TGTGCCAGCAGCACGTACAGGCGTTCTGGATACACCTTC.

The V and J genes are TRBV7-2 and TRBJ2-1; 8 bases align to TRBD1. After removal of 5 bases from V and 1 base from J, the junction contained 7 bases not matched to a gene. CDR3 size: 16 residues. CDR1 and CDR2 from the germline V gene are SGHTA and FQGNSA. The CDR3, as DNA: TGTGCCAGCAGCGGGAAAACAGGGGGATCCTACAATGAGCAGTTCTTC. Protein sequence: CASSGKTGGSYNEQFF.

The rearrangement uses TRBV29-1 and TRBJ1-2; TRBD1 matches at 9 bases. The CDR3 has 12 residues. V was pared by 5 bases and J by 7 bases, with 5 bases of the junction left unmatched. The V gene's germline CDR1 is SQVTM and CDR2 ANQGSEA. CDR3 sequence reads: CSVWDRVFGYTF. CDR3 nucleotide sequence: TGCAGCGTTTGGGACAGGGTCTTTGGCTACACCTTC.

The chain links TRBV6-4 to TRBJ2-1; 7 positions agree with TRBD1. After removal of 6 bases from V and 8 bases from J, the junction contained 16 bases not matched to a gene. Germline values: CDR1 MRHNA, CDR2 SNTAGT. There are 16 residues in the CDR3. The CDR3 DNA sequence: TGTGCCAGCAGGGCAACAGGGGAAAGTGGAAAGGATGAGCAGTTCTTC. Translated, it gives CASRATGESGKDEQFF.

This clone was recorded only once. This chain connects TRBV3-1 (or the pseudogene TRBV3-2) to TRBJ1-2; maybe TRBD1 (6 bases). The V gene lost 1 base and the J gene lost 4 bases, with 16 bases spanning the gap. The CDR3 runs to 16 residues. The germline CDR1 and CDR2 sequences are LGHDT and YNNKEL (reference sequence). The CDR3 DNA is TGTGCCAGCAGCCAAGCCAGGGGTCAGGGGCCCTATGGCTACACCTTC. It is translated as CASSQARGQGPYGYTF.

The chain joins TRBV30 to TRBJ2-7, with 8 bases matching TRBD1. This CDR3 comprises 15 residues. V lost 2 bases and J lost 5; bases outside the gene matches: 11. Looked up from germline, CDR1 is GTSNPN and CDR2 is SVGIG (reference sequence). CDR3 in DNA: TGTGCCTGGAGTCCCCCCCGGACAGGGTCCCACGAGCAGTACTTC. Translated, it gives CAWSPPRTGSHEQYF.

The chain is built from TRBV28 and TRBJ2-1, with 7 bases that match TRBD2. The germline V gene encodes CDR1 MDHEN and CDR2 SYDVKM. After removal of 4 bases from V and 9 bases from J, the junction contained 12 bases not matched to a gene. This CDR3 has 15 amino acids. CDR3 amino acids: CASSSPGGGNIEQFF. DNA of the CDR3: TGTGCCAGCAGTTCCCCTGGGGGGGGGAACATTGAGCAGTTCTTC.

This clone was counted only a few times. The rearrangement uses TRBV2 and TRBJ2-1; 14 nucleotides align to TRBD2. The CDR3 is 15 residues long. The germline CDR1 and CDR2 sequences are SNHLY and FYNNEI. After removal of 6 bases from V and 10 bases from J, the junction contained 8 bases not matched to a gene. The CDR3 bases are TGTGCCAGCAGCCCGACTAGCGGGGGGGCCGGAGAGCAGTTCTTC. It is translated as CASSPTSGGAGEQFF.

This sequence joins TRBV6-5 and TRBJ1-6; 7 bases match TRBD1. The CDR3 consists of 14 residues. The germline CDR1 and CDR2 sequences are MNHEY and SVGAGI. J was trimmed by 11 bases and V by 6 bases; bases with no gene match: 10. The CDR3 DNA reads TGTGCCAGCAGCAGACAGGGATTGGGGACACCCCTCCACTTT. Translating gives CASSRQGLGTPLHF.

This chain uses TRBV6-5 with TRBJ1-3; no clear D gene. Per the germline V gene, CDR1 is MNHEY and CDR2 is SVGAGI. V was clipped by 8 bases and J by 0 bases, with 11 bases between them. The CDR3 covers 14 residues. Here the CDR3 DNA reads TGTGCCAGCGGAGTCACAAGCTCTGGAAACACCATATATTTT. It specifies CASGVTSSGNTIYF.

The chain couples TRBV18 to TRBJ2-3, with D uncertain. The CDR3 has 13 residues. Germline CDR1 is KGHSH and CDR2 is LQKENI. Deletions cut 3 bases from V and 8 bases from J, with 12 bases between. DNA of the CDR3: TGTGCCAGCTCACCCCCACAGATCCTTACGCAGTATTTT. Amino acid sequence: CASSPPQILTQYF.

The chain uses TRBV2 and TRBJ2-1, with D perhaps TRBD2 (6 bases). Germline V CDR1 and CDR2: SNHLY, FYNNEI. This CDR3 contains 16 residues. V lost 2 bases and J lost 5, with 16 bases in between. CDR3 coding DNA: TGTGCCAGCAGTGAACCATCCGGGAGATTAAACAATGAGCAGTTCTTC. Translation: CASSEPSGRLNNEQFF.

Only a few counts were recorded for this clone. This chain connects TRBV6-5 to TRBJ1-1; D might be TRBD1 (5 bases). CDR3 length: 14 residues. From germline, CDR1 is MNHEY and CDR2 SVGAGI. V lost 1 base and J 4 bases, leaving 10 bases between the germline ends. Here the CDR3 reads CASSYLTARTEAFF. The CDR3, as DNA: TGTGCCAGCAGTTACTTGACAGCGCGCACTGAAGCTTTCTTT.

V is TRBV21-1 and J is TRBJ1-2; TRBD1, the table's D call, lacks a check against the DNA. TRBV21-1 is reported as a pseudogene. This CDR3 is 18 amino acids long. This chain's CDR3 is CASSATGWSEDFGCGYTF. The CDR3 DNA is TGTGCCAGCAGCGCGACAGGGTGGTCTGAGGACTTCGGCTGTGGCTACACCTTC.

V and J are TRBV25-1 and TRBJ1-1; D is ambiguous. Trimming took off 3 bases at V and 3 bases at J, with 5 bases between the two ends. The CDR3 has 12 residues. Germline-derived CDR1 and CDR2 are MGHDK and SYGVNS. This chain's CDR3 is CASSDSHTEAFF. Written as DNA, the CDR3 is TGTGCCAGCAGTGACAGTCACACTGAAGCTTTCTTT.

V and J are TRBV5-4 and TRBJ2-3; 8 bases line up with TRBD1. The CDR3 is 14 residues long. Germline assignment: CDR1 SGHNT and CDR2 YYREEE (reference sequence). Trimming at V came to 4 bases and at J to 1 base, leaving 2 bases not matched to a gene. The chain's CDR3 is CASSPDRGTDTQYF. The DNA of the CDR3 is TGTGCCAGCAGCCCGGACAGGGGCACAGATACGCAGTATTTT.

CDR3 sequence (DNA): TGTGCCAGCAGCCCTACGACAGGGACTGAGCAGTACTTC. It specifies CASSPTTGTEQYF. V and J are TRBV16 and TRBJ2-7; the D gene is possibly TRBD1 (7 bases). Per the germline V gene, CDR1 is KGHSY and CDR2 is FQNENV. Trimming cost V 4 bases and J 7 bases, with 14 bases left between them. This CDR3 is built from 13 residues. Full variable domain (remainder filled in from reference TRBV16 and TRBJ2-7): GEEVAQTPKHLVRGEGQKAKLYCAPIKGHSYVFWYQQVLKNEFKFLISFQNENVFDETGMPKERFSAKCLPNSPCSLEIQATKLEDSAVYFCASSPTTGTEQYFGPGTRLTVT.

The V call is TRBV19, the J call TRBJ1-1, with TRBD1 identical over 7 bases. The CDR3 consists of 13 residues. Per the germline V gene, CDR1 is LNHDA and CDR2 is SQIVND (reference sequence). J was trimmed by 5 bases and V by 11 bases; bases with no gene match: 11. The CDR3: CASTDRLGTEAFF. CDR3 sequence (DNA): TGTGCCTCGACGGACAGGTTAGGAACTGAAGCTTTCTTT. Full variable domain (missing parts from reference TRBV19 and TRBJ1-1): DGGITQSPKYLFRKEGQNVTLSCEQNLNHDAMYWYRQDPGQGLRLIYYSQIVNDFQKGDIAEGYSVSREKKESFPLTVTSAQKNPTAFYLCASTDRLGTEAFFGQGTRLTVV.

This clone was seen a single time. For the CDR3, the DNA is TGCAGCGGTGGGACAGGGAACTATGGCTACACCTTC. Translated: CSGGTGNYGYTF. This chain connects TRBV29-1 to TRBJ1-2; the match to TRBD1 covers 9 bases. With 7 bases clipped from V and 2 bases from J, the junction kept 2 bases outside the gene matches. Germline V gene lookup returns CDR1 SQVTM and CDR2 ANQGSEA. The CDR3 has 12 residues.